These 28 T cell receptor beta chains came from one sample sequenced in a study of T-cell reconstitution after alpha-beta-depleted transplantation in children. Researchers prepared the TCRbeta library using unique molecular identifiers, the study reports. TCRdb called the PCR reads again in MiXCR, with one record for every CDR3 protein. The table has more than 450,000 distinct CDR3 sequences, about 16% seen once. Sample: PBMCs from the stem cell graft donor, taken from the stem cell graft. Source of these receptors: a human donor who donated a stem cell graft to a child with acute lymphoblastic leukemia.

The V gene is TRBV10-3, the J gene TRBJ2-1, with D unclear. With 0 bases removed from V and 7 bases from J, the gap between germline ends came to 7 bases. CDR1 and CDR2 (germline): ENHRY, SYGVKD. The CDR3 is 13 residues long. The CDR3 DNA reads TGTGCCATCAGTGAGTCGGGGAAAAATGAGCAGTTCTTC. Protein product: CAISESGKNEQFF.

This clonotype was counted between two and nine times. This sequence joins TRBV7-9 and TRBJ1-4; 7 bases match TRBD1. The CDR3 loop spans 13 amino acids. With 11 bases clipped from V and 7 bases from J, the junction kept 10 bases outside the gene matches. Germline CDR1 and CDR2: SEHNR and FQNEAQ (reference sequence). The CDR3 DNA follows: TGTGCCTCCCTCGGGACAGAACCTGAAAAACTGTTTTTT. Its translation: CASLGTEPEKLFF. The variable domain in full, completed from reference TRBV7-9 and TRBJ1-4, reads DTGVSQNPRHKITKRGQNVTFRCDPISEHNRLYWYRQTLGQGPEFLTYFQNEAQLEKSRLLSDRFSAERPKGSFSTLEIQRTEQGDSAMYLCASLGTEPEKLFFGSGTQLSVL.

The table lists this clonotype with a few counts. This chain joins TRBV5-1 and TRBJ1-1, with D maybe TRBD1 (6 bases). V gave up 4 bases and J gave up 0 bases, with 13 bases separating them. From germline, CDR1 is SGHRS and CDR2 YFSETQ. CDR3 length: 15 amino acids. The DNA for the CDR3 is TGCGCCAGCAGCCGGAGACAGGCCTTGAACACTGAAGCTTTCTTT. This sequence encodes CASSRRQALNTEAFF. The variable domain in full, with the rest retrieved from reference TRBV5-1 and TRBJ1-1, is KAGVTQTPRYLIKTRGQQVTLSCSPISGHRSVSWYQQTPGQGLQFLFEYFSETQRNKGNFPGRFSGRQFSNSRSEMNVSTLELGDSALYLCASSRRQALNTEAFFGQGTRLTVV.

This clonotype occurred many times. An end of the junction does not agree with germline; a read error may underlie this. This chain connects TRBV5-1 to TRBJ1-1; D uncertain. The germline V gene has CDR1 SGHRS and CDR2 YFSETQ. This CDR3 is 15 amino acids long. In nucleotides, the CDR3 is TGTGCCAGCAGCTTGGAAGGAGGGATGAACACTGAAGCTTTCTTT. Residues: CASSLEGGMNTEAFF.

This chain joins TRBV7-9 and TRBJ1-1; 8 bases are a match to TRBD1. CDR1 SEHNR and CDR2 FQNEAQ come from the germline V gene (reference sequence). The ends lost 5 bases at V and 5 bases at J; junction bases unmatched: 13. The CDR3 is 16 residues long. The DNA of the CDR3 is TGTGCCAGCAGCCCGACCCGGACAGGGCTTAGGACTGAAGCTTTCTTT. The encoded protein is CASSPTRTGLRTEAFF.

The chain couples TRBV5-6 to TRBJ2-2; a possible D gene is TRBD1 (5 bases). Deletions cut 0 bases from V and 3 bases from J, with 12 bases between. The CDR3 extends over 16 amino acids. In germline, CDR1 is SGHDT, CDR2 YYEEEE. This CDR3 reads CASSLEGLWDTGELFF. The CDR3, as DNA: TGTGCCAGCAGCTTGGAGGGGCTATGGGACACCGGGGAGCTGTTTTTT.

This clonotype was seen only a few times. The V call is TRBV20-1, the J call TRBJ2-5; 9 nucleotides agree with TRBD1. The CDR3 consists of 16 residues. Germline V gives CDR1 DFQATT, CDR2 SNEGSKA (reference sequence). With 4 bases clipped from V and 5 bases from J, the junction kept 14 bases outside the gene matches. The CDR3: CSATTGTGYSIETQYF. The CDR3 nucleotides are TGCAGTGCTACCACAGGGACAGGGTATAGTATTGAGACCCAGTACTTC.

This chain uses TRBV29-1 with TRBJ2-1; no reliable D call. Germline V gives CDR1 SQVTM, CDR2 ANQGSEA. V gave up 4 bases and J gave up 10 bases, with 20 bases separating them. The CDR3 has 14 residues. This CDR3 reads CSVVTVDPPEEQFF. As DNA, the CDR3 is TGCAGCGTTGTCACGGTAGACCCACCCGAGGAGCAGTTCTTC.

The chain is built from TRBV25-1 and TRBJ2-2; 8 bases are shared with TRBD1. J gave up 7 bases and V 4 bases, and 5 bases lay outside the gene matches. The CDR3 length is 14 residues. Germline values: CDR1 MGHDK, CDR2 SYGVNS. CDR3 nucleotides: TGTGCCAGCAGTGTAACAGGGGGTTTCGGGGAGCTGTTTTTT. Amino acids: CASSVTGGFGELFF.

This sequence joins TRBV29-1 and TRBJ1-2, with TRBD1 identical over 7 bases. Per germline, CDR1 SQVTM and CDR2 ANQGSEA. J was trimmed by 8 bases and V by 0 bases; bases with no gene match: 3. There are 12 residues in the CDR3. CDR3 in amino acids: CSVEDRGAGYTF. The DNA of the CDR3 is TGCAGCGTTGAAGACAGGGGGGCAGGCTACACCTTC.

This clonotype was seen a few times. V usage is TRBV6-5 and J usage is TRBJ1-1; no firm D call. V was cut by 4 bases and J by 5 bases, with 14 bases left in between. The CDR3 is 14 amino acids. Germline CDR1 reads MNHEY; CDR2 reads SVGAGI. CDR3 loop: CASSWGRGRTEAFF. The CDR3 DNA is TGTGCCAGCAGTTGGGGTCGAGGGCGTACTGAAGCTTTCTTT.

The chain recombines TRBV5-5 with TRBJ2-3, with TRBD2 matching over 11 bases. Trimming cost V 3 bases and J 7 bases; bases outside gene matches: 10. Germline V gene lookup returns CDR1 SGHKS and CDR2 YYEKEE (reference sequence). This CDR3 is 16 amino acids long. The CDR3 loop reads CASSYILAGDLNTQYF. In DNA form, the CDR3 reads TGTGCCAGCAGCTACATACTAGCGGGAGATCTTAATACGCAGTATTTT.

The chain combines TRBV20-1 with TRBJ2-1; D perhaps matches TRBD2 (5 bases). This CDR3 comprises 13 residues. CDR1 is DFQATT, CDR2 SNEGSKA, per germline (reference sequence). V lost 4 bases, J lost 5 bases, and 12 bases lay in between. CDR3 coding DNA: TGCAGTGCTACTAGCCCACAAAACAATGAGCAGTTCTTC. Protein: CSATSPQNNEQFF.

V gene TRBV15 combines with J gene TRBJ1-5, with TRBD1 as a possible D gene (6 bases). V was trimmed by 0 bases and J by 6 bases, leaving 15 bases between them. CDR3 length: 16 amino acids. Germline V gives CDR1 LNHNV, CDR2 YYDKDF (reference sequence). CDR3 amino acids: CATSRDRGGMSQPQHF. The DNA of the CDR3 is TGTGCCACCAGCAGAGATCGAGGGGGGATGAGTCAGCCCCAGCATTTT.

V gene TRBV15 combines with J gene TRBJ1-5; 7 nucleotides match TRBD1. CDR1 LNHNV and CDR2 YYDKDF come from the germline V gene (reference sequence). V lost 0 bases, J lost 2 bases, and 7 bases stayed unmatched. The CDR3 is made up of 17 amino acids. This chain's CDR3 is CATSRDLTGEGNQPQHF. CDR3 bases: TGTGCCACCAGCAGAGATCTAACAGGGGAAGGCAATCAGCCCCAGCATTTT.

The genes are TRBV19 and TRBJ2-7, with 9 bases identical to TRBD1. CDR1 and CDR2 (germline): LNHDA, SQIVND (reference sequence). The CDR3 sequence is 16 residues long. The V and J ends lost 4 bases and 0 bases, in that order; junction bases with no gene match: 7. The CDR3 nucleotides are TGTGCCAGTAGTAAAGGGACAGGGTACAACTCCTACGAGCAGTACTTC. Translating it yields CASSKGTGYNSYEQYF.

CDR3 bases: TGTGCCAGCAGCCCGGGACTAGCGGGAGCTGAGACCCAGTACTTC. Translation gives CASSPGLAGAETQYF. V gene TRBV4-2 combines with J gene TRBJ2-5; 14 positions match TRBD2. Trimming took 4 bases from V and 5 from J; bases not matched to a gene: 3. Germline V lookup: CDR1 LGHNA, CDR2 YNFKEQ. This CDR3 comprises 15 residues.

In nucleotides, the CDR3 is TGTGCCAGCAGTTACTCGACAGGGGAGTTTGAAGCTTTCTTT. Protein sequence: CASSYSTGEFEAFF. V is TRBV6-5 and J is TRBJ1-1; TRBD1 aligns across 8 bases. The CDR3 consists of 14 residues. V was pared by 0 bases and J by 7 bases, with 4 bases of the junction left unmatched. Germline V gene sequence: CDR1 MNHEY, CDR2 SVGAGI.

The V and J genes are TRBV12-3 or TRBV12-4 and TRBJ2-1; TRBD2 agrees at 8 bases. Germline trimming cut 3 bases from V and 0 bases from J; bases unmatched to any gene: 7. There are 17 residues in the CDR3. CDR3 bases: TGTGCCAGCAGTTTCCGCCTGACTAGCGCCTCCTACAATGAGCAGTTCTTC. This codes for CASSFRLTSASYNEQFF.

The chain recombines TRBV5-1 with TRBJ2-1; TRBD2 matches 12 bases. This CDR3 contains 15 residues. V was clipped by 2 bases and J by 10 bases; unmatched bases: 7. Germline CDR1 and CDR2: SGHRS and YFSETQ. CDR3 loop: CASSLLAGGPWEQFF. DNA for the CDR3: TGCGCCAGCAGCTTACTAGCGGGAGGCCCTTGGGAGCAGTTCTTC.

V and J are TRBV12-3 or TRBV12-4 and TRBJ2-7; 11 bases line up with TRBD1. Germline trimming cut 1 base from V and 7 bases from J; bases unmatched to any gene: 15. The CDR3 has 18 residues. The CDR3 region is CASSLVRTTDRGPGEQYF. In DNA form, the CDR3 reads TGTGCCAGCAGTTTAGTTCGAACTACGGACAGGGGGCCGGGTGAGCAGTACTTC.

This clonotype has only a few counts. The chain employs TRBV5-1 and TRBJ1-2; tentative D call: TRBD1 (6 bases). There are 13 residues in the CDR3. V lost 4 bases to trimming and J lost 8 bases, with 15 bases between them. Germline CDR1 reads SGHRS; CDR2 reads YFSETQ. The CDR3 DNA reads TGCGCCAGCAGCGCACCCGGGACAAACGGCTACACCTTC. Its translation is CASSAPGTNGYTF.

This clonotype has only a few counts. The CDR3 is CSATPFDKNTEAFF. CDR3 sequence (DNA): TGCAGTGCTACGCCCTTCGACAAGAACACTGAAGCTTTCTTT. The rearrangement links TRBV20-1 to TRBJ1-1; D is uncertain. V lost 4 bases and J lost 1, with 13 bases in between. This CDR3 has 14 residues. The germline V gene has CDR1 DFQATT and CDR2 SNEGSKA (reference sequence).

This clonotype was recorded at least ten times. The chain employs TRBV20-1 and TRBJ1-1; no reliable D call. Deletions cut 1 base from V and 5 bases from J, with 17 bases between. The length of the CDR3 is 15 residues. Germline V lookup: CDR1 DFQATT, CDR2 SNEGSKA (reference sequence). The CDR3 region is CSARGEDTSHTEAFF. The DNA for the CDR3 is TGCAGTGCTAGAGGGGAAGATACCTCACATACTGAAGCTTTCTTT.

This clonotype was seen more than once but under ten times. The chain carries TRBV5-1 and TRBJ2-1; D may be TRBD1 (6 bases). The length of the CDR3 is 12 residues. V was trimmed by 3 bases and J by 8 bases, leaving 9 bases between them. CDR1 is SGHRS, CDR2 YFSETQ, per germline. The CDR3 reads CASSSAGDEQFF. The CDR3 nucleotides read TGCGCCAGCAGCTCAGCAGGGGATGAGCAGTTCTTC.

This clonotype showed up just a few times. The chain employs TRBV27 and TRBJ2-7; D is perhaps TRBD2 (6 bases). The V gene's germline CDR1 is MNHEY and CDR2 SMNVEV (reference sequence). The CDR3 is 16 amino acids. V was shortened by 3 bases and J by 3 bases, with 18 bases between the two germline ends. The CDR3 loop is CASSFRGGTLDYEQYF. DNA of the CDR3: TGTGCCAGCAGTTTTCGTGGGGGGACCTTGGACTACGAGCAGTACTTC.

This clonotype has a handful of counts. The CDR3 sequence: CASSPWGVGSADEQYF. The CDR3, as DNA: TGTGCCAGCAGCCCCTGGGGCGTCGGGAGTGCGGACGAGCAGTACTTC. J is TRBJ2-7 and V is TRBV9, with D possibly matching TRBD2 (6 bases). V lost 4 bases and J lost 5, with 22 bases in between. Germline V lookup: CDR1 SGDLS, CDR2 YYNGEE. This CDR3 is 16 amino acids long.

In its sample, this clonotype was seen many times. The rearrangement links TRBV29-1 to TRBJ2-6; 9 bases agree with TRBD1. Germline trimming cut 6 bases from V and 8 bases from J; bases unmatched to any gene: 5. CDR3 length equals 13 residues. CDR1 and CDR2 from the germline V gene are SQVTM and ANQGSEA. CDR3 nucleotides: TGCAGCGTCCCGGGACAGGGTACCAACGTCCTGACTTTC. It is translated as CSVPGQGTNVLTF.